The 25 T cell receptor beta chains presented below share a single source sample, sequenced in a study of identical twins. TCRdb used MiXCR to reprocess the 5' RACE reads, holding one entry per CDR3 protein. The table has roughly 290,000 distinct CDR3 sequences, roughly 9% seen once. These sequences were also reported in another study, on yellow fever vaccine responses in identical twins.

The sequenced sample consisted of CD8+ T cells sorted from blood. All receptors come from a woman aged 18-35 years in good health.

A few counts support this clonotype. V is TRBV20-1 and J is TRBJ2-7, with 10 bases that match TRBD2. The germline V gene has CDR1 DFQATT and CDR2 SNEGSKA (reference sequence). The CDR3 runs 14 residues. With V trimmed by 3 bases and J by 5 bases, 7 bases remained unmatched. The CDR3 sequence is CSASGAGGPHEQYF. CDR3 coding DNA: TGCAGTGCTAGTGGAGCGGGAGGGCCCCACGAGCAGTACTTC.

This clonotype has at least ten counts. The chain recombines TRBV28 with TRBJ1-1; TRBD1 matches 10 bases. This CDR3 has 14 residues. Germline V gene data show CDR1 as MDHEN and CDR2 as SYDVKM. The trim removed 5 bases at V and 4 bases at J, leaving 4 bases unmatched. The CDR3 protein is CASSGTGVGTEAFF. The CDR3 DNA reads as TGTGCCAGCAGTGGGACAGGGGTGGGCACTGAAGCTTTCTTT.

A few counts support this clonotype. This sequence joins TRBV6-1 and TRBJ2-7, with unresolved D. In germline, CDR1 is MNHNS, CDR2 SASEGT. V was shortened by 8 bases and J by 0 bases, with 11 bases between the two germline ends. The CDR3 has 13 residues. The CDR3 bases are TGTGCCAGCCTAGGGCCCCACTCCTACGAGCAGTACTTC. Its translation is CASLGPHSYEQYF.

This clonotype has only a few counts. It is likely a read error, because the conserved phenylalanine at the end of the CDR3 is missing. The chain is built from TRBV7-9 and TRBJ2-4; 10 bases align to TRBD2. This CDR3 has 15 amino acids. Per germline, CDR1 SEHNR and CDR2 FQNEAQ (reference sequence). Unmatched junction bases numbered 8, after V lost 10 bases and J lost 2 bases. The CDR3: CANRAGGRTKNIQYS. The CDR3 DNA sequence: TGTGCCAACCGAGCGGGGGGGCGAACCAAAAACATTCAGTACTCC.

In this sample, this clonotype turned up many times. The V and J genes are TRBV23-1 and TRBJ2-7, with 7 bases identical to TRBD1. TRBV23-1 is filed as an ORF, its function uncertain. With 8 bases clipped from V and 1 base from J, the junction kept 2 bases outside the gene matches. This CDR3 is built from 12 residues. The CDR3 DNA is TGCGCCAGCGCGACAGGGTCCTACGAGCAGTACTTC. This encodes CASATGSYEQYF.

A few counts support this clonotype. This chain links TRBV7-9 with TRBJ2-3; D ambiguous. V was cut by 6 bases and J by 0 bases, with 13 bases left in between. This CDR3 spans 15 amino acids. Germline loops: CDR1 SEHNR, CDR2 FQNEAQ (reference sequence). CDR3 sequence (DNA): TGTGCCAGCAGGAATACAGAGTCTAGCACAGATACGCAGTATTTT. It encodes CASRNTESSTDTQYF.

V gene TRBV4-2 combines with J gene TRBJ2-1; 7 bases are shared with TRBD2. Germline V gene lookup returns CDR1 LGHNA and CDR2 YNFKEQ. The V segment lost 2 bases and the J segment 0 bases; nucleotides outside the gene matches: 16. The CDR3 is made up of 20 amino acids. CDR3 amino acids: CASSQTSVPAQSRSYNEQFF. CDR3 DNA sequence: TGTGCCAGCAGCCAAACTAGCGTCCCGGCCCAGTCCCGCTCCTACAATGAGCAGTTCTTC.

This clonotype was detected many times. The rearrangement links TRBV10-3 to TRBJ2-5; TRBD1 agrees at 8 bases. Germline V CDR1 and CDR2: ENHRY, SYGVKD. This CDR3 is 14 amino acids long. After removal of 2 bases from V and 4 bases from J, the junction contained 3 bases not matched to a gene. CDR3 sequence reads: CAISEPTGAETQYF. CDR3 nucleotide sequence: TGTGCCATCAGTGAGCCGACAGGGGCAGAGACCCAGTACTTC.

This clonotype was seen only a few times. The chain links TRBV20-1 to TRBJ2-3; 7 nucleotides match TRBD2. The CDR3 runs to 17 residues. Germline assignment: CDR1 DFQATT and CDR2 SNEGSKA (reference sequence). V lost 0 bases, J lost 5 bases, and 14 bases stayed unmatched. The CDR3 region has the DNA TGCAGTGCTAGAGATTTCCTCACACCGGGGGGAGAAGATACGCAGTATTTT. Encoded protein: CSARDFLTPGGEDTQYF.

The V gene is TRBV10-3, the J gene TRBJ2-3, with 10 bases that match TRBD2. This CDR3 spans 18 amino acids. V shed 0 bases, J shed 3 bases, and the junction held 9 bases outside the gene matches. CDR1 is ENHRY and CDR2 is SYGVKD in the germline V gene. CDR3 region: CAISESLAGASGTDTQYF. The CDR3 region has the DNA TGTGCCATCAGTGAGTCCCTAGCGGGAGCCTCGGGGACAGATACGCAGTATTTT.

This clonotype was recorded at least ten times. The J gene is TRBJ2-1, the V gene TRBV27; D unresolved. The CDR3 contains 14 residues. V was clipped by 6 bases and J by 4 bases, with 13 bases between them. The V gene's germline CDR1 is MNHEY and CDR2 SMNVEV (reference sequence). This CDR3 is CASRTESYYNEQFF. The CDR3 region has the DNA TGTGCCAGCAGAACAGAGTCTTATTACAATGAGCAGTTCTTC.

This clonotype was observed many times. The chain carries TRBV6-4 and TRBJ2-5, with TRBD2 matching 12 bases. V was clipped by 5 bases and J by 1 base; unmatched bases: 2. Germline CDR1 reads MRHNA; CDR2 reads SNTAGT. The CDR3 has 15 amino acids. CDR3 region: CASSQTSGGQETQYF. The DNA for the CDR3 is TGTGCCAGCAGTCAGACTAGCGGGGGCCAAGAGACCCAGTACTTC.

In its sample, this clonotype was seen many times. The chain employs TRBV29-1 and TRBJ2-3; D is uncertain. V lost 3 bases, J lost 1 base, and 5 bases lay in between. The germline gives CDR1 SQVTM, CDR2 ANQGSEA. CDR3 length: 12 amino acids. The chain's CDR3 is CSVEYGTDTQYF. The CDR3 DNA sequence: TGCAGCGTTGAGTATGGCACAGATACGCAGTATTTT.

This clonotype was detected only a few times. The chain couples TRBV5-1 to TRBJ2-7, with 9 nucleotides matching TRBD1. Per germline, CDR1 SGHRS and CDR2 YFSETQ. This CDR3 has 16 amino acids. V was clipped by 3 bases and J by 2 bases; unmatched bases: 9. Here the CDR3 DNA reads TGCGCCAGCAGCTCGTTAACAGGGGGCCCAACCTACGAGCAGTACTTC. It is translated as CASSSLTGGPTYEQYF. The entire variable domain, with the rest obtained from reference TRBV5-1 and TRBJ2-7, is as follows: KAGVTQTPRYLIKTRGQQVTLSCSPISGHRSVSWYQQTPGQGLQFLFEYFSETQRNKGNFPGRFSGRQFSNSRSEMNVSTLELGDSALYLCASSSLTGGPTYEQYFGPGTRLTVT.

This clonotype was recorded once. CDR3 DNA: TGTGCCAGCAGTACTGGACAGATTCAAGAGACCCAGTACTTC. It is translated as CASSTGQIQETQYF. The chain combines TRBV6-5 with TRBJ2-5; possibly TRBD1 for D (6 bases). This CDR3 comprises 14 residues. The V and J ends lost 5 bases and 2 bases respectively, with 12 bases between them. CDR1 is MNHEY and CDR2 is SVGAGI in the germline V gene.

J is TRBJ2-5 and V is TRBV11-2; D remains ambiguous. The CDR3 extends over 15 amino acids. V was trimmed by 6 bases and J by 2 bases, leaving 16 bases between them. Germline V gives CDR1 SGHAT, CDR2 FQNNGV. CDR3 residues: CASSFIWAPQETQYF. Here the CDR3 DNA reads TGTGCCAGCAGTTTTATATGGGCCCCTCAAGAGACCCAGTACTTC.

V usage is TRBV20-1 and J usage is TRBJ2-2; D remains unclear. In germline, CDR1 is DFQATT, CDR2 SNEGSKA (reference sequence). Trimming cost V 5 bases and J 1 base, with 11 bases left between them. The CDR3 spans 14 residues. The CDR3 bases are TGCAGTGCTTTCACTGACAAGAACACCGGGGAGCTGTTTTTT. Translating it yields CSAFTDKNTGELFF.

V usage is TRBV25-1 and J usage is TRBJ2-1, with D perhaps being TRBD1 or TRBD2 (5 bases each). This CDR3 has 17 amino acids. V dropped 3 bases and J dropped 4 bases, with 19 bases sitting between them. Per the germline V gene, CDR1 is MGHDK and CDR2 is SYGVNS. CDR3 protein: CASSDQRDPRLYNEQFF. The CDR3 DNA reads as TGTGCCAGCAGTGACCAACGGGACCCACGCCTATACAATGAGCAGTTCTTC.

This clonotype was seen ten or more times. The V call is TRBV15, the J call TRBJ2-3; 8 nucleotides align to TRBD1. Germline V gives CDR1 LNHNV, CDR2 YYDKDF (reference sequence). The trim removed 4 bases at V and 2 bases at J, leaving 5 bases unmatched. The CDR3 has 15 amino acids. The CDR3 spells CATSIRQGPTDTQYF. The DNA of the CDR3 is TGTGCCACCAGCATCCGACAGGGGCCCACAGATACGCAGTATTTT.

V usage is TRBV11-2 and J usage is TRBJ2-2; D assignment may be TRBD1 or TRBD2 (5 bases each). CDR3 size: 12 residues. V was pared by 5 bases and J by 9 bases, with 10 bases between. CDR1 is SGHAT, CDR2 FQNNGV, per germline. The DNA for the CDR3 is TGTGCCAGCAGCCCCCGGGGCAGGGAGCTGTTTTTT. This encodes CASSPRGRELFF. Drawing the rest from reference TRBV11-2 and TRBJ2-2, the complete variable domain is EAGVAQSPRYKIIEKRQSVAFWCNPISGHATLYWYQQILGQGPKLLIQFQNNGVVDDSQLPKDRFSAERLKGVDSTLKIQPAKLEDSAVYLCASSPRGRELFFGEGSRLTVL.

In its sample, this clonotype was seen a few times. This chain connects TRBV7-9 to TRBJ1-2; 12 nucleotides align to TRBD1. Germline V gene lookup returns CDR1 SEHNR and CDR2 FQNEAQ (reference sequence). The CDR3 is 15 residues long. The V gene end was trimmed by 8 bases and the J gene end by 5 bases; junction bases not matched to a gene: 9. DNA for the CDR3: TGTGCCAGCCAGAACGGGACAGGGGGCCGGTATGGCTACACCTTC. Translation: CASQNGTGGRYGYTF.

This clonotype was detected only a few times. The rearrangement joins TRBV27 to TRBJ2-3, with 8 bases lining up with TRBD2. The CDR3 runs 13 residues. V was pared by 7 bases and J by 2 bases, with 2 bases of the junction left unmatched. Looked up from germline, CDR1 is MNHEY and CDR2 is SMNVEV (reference sequence). CDR3 sequence (DNA): TGTGCCAGCATTAGCGGGGCCACAGATACGCAGTATTTT. This gives the protein CASISGATDTQYF.

CDR3 coding DNA: TGTGCCAGCAGCTCCAGGACCTACGCGTCCGGCAATGAGCAGTTCTTC. This sequence encodes CASSSRTYASGNEQFF. This chain uses TRBV7-9 with TRBJ2-1, with no clear D. Germline V CDR1 and CDR2: SEHNR, FQNEAQ (reference sequence). This CDR3 region has 16 residues. V shed 4 bases and J shed 6 bases, with 19 bases lying between them.

This clonotype occurred many times. At one end the junction does not follow the germline gene, possibly because of a read error. This sequence joins TRBV3-1 and TRBJ2-5, with 9 bases identical to TRBD2. This CDR3 has 20 amino acids. The germline gives CDR1 LGHDT, CDR2 YNNKEL (reference sequence). CDR3 nucleotide sequence: TGTGCCAGCAGACAAGACCCGCGCGGGGGGGGCCTTTTCTCTATTCAGACCCAGTACTTC. Its translation: CASRQDPRGGGLFSIQTQYF.

The chain recombines TRBV9 with TRBJ1-1; tentative D call: TRBD1 (6 bases). The CDR3 runs to 13 residues. V was clipped by 3 bases and J by 5 bases, with 11 bases between them. Germline loops: CDR1 SGDLS, CDR2 YYNGEE. CDR3 coding DNA: TGTGCCAGCAGCGGCGGACAGATAACTGAAGCTTTCTTT. Translated: CASSGGQITEAFF. Variable domain in full (rest from reference TRBV9 and TRBJ1-1): DSGVTQTPKHLITATGQRVTLRCSPRSGDLSVYWYQQSLDQGLQFLIQYYNGEERAKGNILERFSAQQFPDLHSELNLSSLELGDSALYFCASSGGQITEAFFGQGTRLTVV.